The next 11 T cell receptor beta chains were all read from a single sample in a study of cytomegalovirus exposure and HLA in healthy donors. Primers for the PCR totalled 60 Vbeta and 13 Jbeta. Assay used: immunoSEQ multiplex PCR; TCRdb lists only in-frame clones, some missing. This table has about 180,000 clones, around three quarters appearing once. The sample consisted of PBMCs. The receptors originated from a man aged 40-55 years in good health and CMV-seronegative.

V usage is TRBV6-5 and J usage is TRBJ1-1; 9 bases fit TRBD1. CDR1 is MNHEY, CDR2 SVGAGI, per germline. V trimming: 10 bases; J trimming: 0 bases; junction bases outside the gene matches: 9. CDR3 size: 15 residues. The CDR3 sequence is CATGGTGPLNTEAFF. Written as DNA, the CDR3 is TGTGCCACCGGAGGGACAGGGCCTTTGAACACTGAAGCTTTCTTT.

J is TRBJ2-7 and V is TRBV29-1; D may be TRBD2 (6 bases). The CDR3 is made up of 13 amino acids. V was shortened by 8 bases and J by 5 bases, with 19 bases between the two germline ends. Germline loops: CDR1 SQVTM, CDR2 ANQGSEA. CDR3 nucleotides: TGCAGCACGCGGGGACCCATGACCCACGAGCAGTACTTC. Its translation is CSTRGPMTHEQYF.

V usage is TRBV6-6 and J usage is TRBJ2-3, with a tentative D call TRBD2 (5 bases). CDR3 size: 15 residues. The V gene's germline CDR1 is MNHNY and CDR2 SVGAGI (reference sequence). V was shortened by 4 bases and J by 2 bases, with 13 bases between the two germline ends. The CDR3 sequence: CASSSPGTSTDTQYF. The CDR3 coding sequence is TGTGCCAGCAGTTCGCCGGGAACTTCCACAGATACGCAGTATTTT.

The sample holds a few counts of this clone. The chain uses TRBV6-5 and TRBJ2-3; 10 bases line up with TRBD2. CDR1 MNHEY and CDR2 SVGAGI come from the germline V gene. The CDR3 has 15 amino acids. V shed 5 bases, J shed 6 bases, and the junction held 8 bases outside the gene matches. As DNA, the CDR3 is TGTGCCAGCAGTCCCCAGCGGGGGGGCCGGGATACGCAGTATTTT. Translation gives CASSPQRGGRDTQYF.

This clone was detected a few times. The rearrangement joins TRBV9 to TRBJ1-2; possible D gene TRBD1, 6 bases. Germline V lookup: CDR1 SGDLS, CDR2 YYNGEE. Trimming left V 7 bases short and J 4 bases short, with 14 bases between. The CDR3 is 13 residues long. CDR3 nucleotides: TGTGCCAGCGGGGGCCAGGGGATCTATGGCTACACCTTC. Translated: CASGGQGIYGYTF.

The CDR3 nucleotides read TGTGCCAGCAGCTTGTTTGGGACAGTCAGTAATACGCAGTATTTT. Residues: CASSLFGTVSNTQYF. The chain uses TRBV7-6 and TRBJ2-3; TRBD1 matches at 7 bases. V trimming: 3 bases; J trimming: 7 bases; junction bases outside the gene matches: 10. The CDR3 spans 15 residues. Germline V lookup: CDR1 SGHVS, CDR2 FNYEAQ.

The DNA for the CDR3 is TGTGCCAGCAGCTTCTTTACAGGGGTGAACACTGAAGCTTTCTTT. It yields the protein CASSFFTGVNTEAFF. V and J are TRBV11-1 and TRBJ1-1, with 7 nucleotides matching TRBD1. CDR3 length: 15 amino acids. V trimming: 3 bases; J trimming: 0 bases; junction bases outside the gene matches: 4. Germline values: CDR1 SGHAT, CDR2 FQDESV (reference sequence).

This chain joins TRBV21-1 and TRBJ1-4; TRBD1 was called by the table and not checked on the DNA. TRBV21-1 is a known pseudogene. CDR3 length: 18 residues. The CDR3, as DNA: TGTGCCAGCAGCAAACCCCCACCAAGACAGGCAACTAATGAAAAACTGTTTTTT. It codes for CASSKPPPRQATNEKLFF.

The chain couples TRBV6-5 to TRBJ1-6; TRBD1 matches at 11 bases. The CDR3 sequence is 16 residues long. Germline-derived CDR1 and CDR2 are MNHEY and SVGAGI. Trimming at V came to 4 bases and at J to 9 bases, leaving 8 bases not matched to a gene. The CDR3 region is CASSFLLGQGASPLHF. The CDR3 nucleotides are TGTGCCAGCAGTTTCCTCCTCGGACAGGGGGCTTCACCCCTCCACTTT.

The chain couples TRBV18 to TRBJ2-7, with 8 bases identical to TRBD1. CDR3 length equals 18 residues. V trimming: 5 bases; J trimming: 0 bases; junction bases outside the gene matches: 15. Germline V gene data show CDR1 as KGHSH and CDR2 as LQKENI. CDR3 nucleotides: TGTGCCAGCTCAGGGGAAATGTTCCGGGACAGGACCTCCTACGAGCAGTACTTC. This translates into CASSGEMFRDRTSYEQYF.

The chain recombines TRBV5-1 with TRBJ1-1, with 7 bases matching TRBD1. Germline CDR1 reads SGHRS; CDR2 reads YFSETQ. The CDR3 contains 14 residues. The ends lost 0 bases at V and 4 bases at J; junction bases unmatched: 3. The CDR3 reads CASSLEGAGTEAFF. For the CDR3, the DNA is TGCGCCAGCAGCTTGGAGGGGGCCGGCACTGAAGCTTTCTTT.